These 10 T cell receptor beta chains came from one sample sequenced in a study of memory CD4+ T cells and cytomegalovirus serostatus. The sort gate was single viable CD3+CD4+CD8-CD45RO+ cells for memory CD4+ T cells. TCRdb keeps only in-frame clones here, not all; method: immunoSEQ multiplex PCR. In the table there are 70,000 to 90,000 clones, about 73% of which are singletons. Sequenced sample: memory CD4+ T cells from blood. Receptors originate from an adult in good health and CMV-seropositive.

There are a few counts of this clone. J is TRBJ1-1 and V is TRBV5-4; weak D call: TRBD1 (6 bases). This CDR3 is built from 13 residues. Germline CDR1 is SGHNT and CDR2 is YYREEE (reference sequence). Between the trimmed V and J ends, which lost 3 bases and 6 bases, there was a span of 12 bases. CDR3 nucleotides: TGTGCCAGCAGCTGGGGACAAAAGGCTGAAGCTTTCTTT. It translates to CASSWGQKAEAFF.

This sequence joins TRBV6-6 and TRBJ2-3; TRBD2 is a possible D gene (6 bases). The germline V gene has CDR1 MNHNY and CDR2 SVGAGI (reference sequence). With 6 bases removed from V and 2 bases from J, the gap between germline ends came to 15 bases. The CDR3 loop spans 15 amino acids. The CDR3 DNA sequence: TGTGCCAGCAGGAATAGCGGACCGTACACAGATACGCAGTATTTT. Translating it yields CASRNSGPYTDTQYF.

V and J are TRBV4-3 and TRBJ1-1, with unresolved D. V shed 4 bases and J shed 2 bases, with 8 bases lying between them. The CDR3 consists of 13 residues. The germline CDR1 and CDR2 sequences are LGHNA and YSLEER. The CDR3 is CASSRLFNTEAFF. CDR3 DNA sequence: TGCGCCAGCAGCCGATTATTCAACACTGAAGCTTTCTTT.

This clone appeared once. CDR3 sequence reads: CASRAWASGGGRETQYF. The CDR3 DNA is TGTGCCAGCAGGGCTTGGGCTAGCGGGGGGGGTCGAGAGACCCAGTACTTC. The V gene is TRBV5-4, the J gene TRBJ2-5; 12 bases map to TRBD2. The trim removed 5 bases at V and 4 bases at J, leaving 12 bases unmatched. The germline V gene encodes CDR1 SGHNT and CDR2 YYREEE (reference sequence). The length of the CDR3 is 17 residues.

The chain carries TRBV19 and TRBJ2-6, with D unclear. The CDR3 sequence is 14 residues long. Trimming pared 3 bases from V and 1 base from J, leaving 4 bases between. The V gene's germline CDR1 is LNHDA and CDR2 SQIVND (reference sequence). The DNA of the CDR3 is TGTGCCAGTAGTATTCCTTCTGGGGCCAACGTCCTGACTTTC. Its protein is CASSIPSGANVLTF.

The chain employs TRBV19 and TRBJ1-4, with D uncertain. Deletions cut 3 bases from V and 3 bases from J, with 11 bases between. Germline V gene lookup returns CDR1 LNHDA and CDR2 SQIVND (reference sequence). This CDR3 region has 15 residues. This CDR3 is CASSMFPTPNEKLFF. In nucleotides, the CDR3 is TGTGCCAGTAGTATGTTCCCCACGCCTAATGAAAAACTGTTTTTT.

CDR3 loop: CASSVAGGSGQETQYF. The CDR3 nucleotides are TGTGCCAGCAGCGTAGCCGGGGGTTCGGGACAAGAGACCCAGTACTTC. This chain joins TRBV9 and TRBJ2-5, with a tentative D call TRBD2 (6 bases). Germline loops: CDR1 SGDLS, CDR2 YYNGEE. V was pared by 0 bases and J by 2 bases, with 14 bases between. The CDR3 is made up of 16 amino acids. The entire variable domain, with the rest obtained from reference TRBV9 and TRBJ2-5, is as follows: DSGVTQTPKHLITATGQRVTLRCSPRSGDLSVYWYQQSLDQGLQFLIQYYNGEERAKGNILERFSAQQFPDLHSELNLSSLELGDSALYFCASSVAGGSGQETQYFGPGTRLLVL.

The CDR3 nucleotides read TGCGCCAGCAGCCGGGACAGGATAGGGCCTAACTATGGCTACACCTTC. Amino acid sequence: CASSRDRIGPNYGYTF. The chain has TRBV4-3 and TRBJ1-2, with 8 bases fitting TRBD1. Germline CDR1 LGHNA, CDR2 YSLEER. This CDR3 has 16 amino acids. J lost 0 bases, V lost 4 bases, and 7 bases had no gene match.

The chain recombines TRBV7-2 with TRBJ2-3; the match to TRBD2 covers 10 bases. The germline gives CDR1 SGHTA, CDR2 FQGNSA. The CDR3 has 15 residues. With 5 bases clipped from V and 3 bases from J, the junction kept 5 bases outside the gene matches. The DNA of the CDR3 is TGTGCCAGCAGCCCAACACTAGCGGGAACAGATACGCAGTATTTT. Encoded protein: CASSPTLAGTDTQYF. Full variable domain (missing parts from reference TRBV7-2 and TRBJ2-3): GAGVSQSPSNKVTEKGKDVELRCDPISGHTALYWYRQSLGQGLEFLIYFQGNSAPDKSGLPSDRFSAERTGGSVSTLTIQRTQQEDSAVYLCASSPTLAGTDTQYFGPGTRLTVL.

For the CDR3, the DNA is TGTGCCAGTGACTACCGACGTCTGGGAAATCAGCCCCAGCATTTT. Residues: CASDYRRLGNQPQHF. The chain uses TRBV19 and TRBJ1-5; D remains unclear. V lost 8 bases, J lost 4 bases, and 18 bases lay in between. CDR1 and CDR2 (germline): LNHDA, SQIVND (reference sequence). The CDR3 is 15 amino acids.